Listed below are T cell receptor beta chains from one sample, sequenced in a study of beta chain features in type 1 diabetes. Produced via immunoSEQ multiplex PCR; TCRdb's table is partial and in-frame only. The table lists 640,000 or so clones, 11% to 15% of them singletons, with approximately 0.042% in the top ten. Sequenced input: naive CD4+ T cells from blood. The receptors come from a man younger than 35 with type 1 diabetes. The CDR3 runs from the conserved cysteine through the conserved F or W. A D gene is named only where the DNA matches it firmly. Some rows mark clone size as missing; the rest say once, few, many or name a class of expanded clone.

>-|TRBV2|TRBJ1-2|TRBD1
TGTGCCAGCAGGACAGGGAGCCTCTATGGCTACACCTTC
CASRTGSLYGYTF
>-|TRBV7-3|TRBJ2-2|TRBD1
TGTGCCAGCAGCGGACAGGGATCAGTCCCCGGGGAGCTGTTTTTT
CASSGQGSVPGELFF
>-|TRBV18|TRBJ1-4|-
TGTGCCAGCTCACTCCCAGGAGTAGAAAAACTGTTTTTT
CASSLPGVEKLFF
>-|TRBV6-1|TRBJ2-3|TRBD2
TGTGCCAGCAGTGAATGGGGTAGCGGGAGAACAGATACGCAGTATTTT
CASSEWGSGRTDTQYF
>few|TRBV9|TRBJ2-1|-
TGTGCCAGCTCTTCCGGGACTTACAATGAGCAGTTCTTC
CASSSGTYNEQFF
>-|TRBV7-2|TRBJ2-1|TRBD2
TGTGCCAGCAGCTTAGGCGGGAGGGCGGTTAATGAGCAGTTCTTC
CASSLGGRAVNEQFF
>few|TRBV30|TRBJ1-3|-
TGTGCCTGTCAGAACTCTGGAAACACCATATATTTT
CACQNSGNTIYF
>-|TRBV4-1|TRBJ1-2|TRBD1
TGCGCCAGCAGCCAACCCGGACAGGGGACTGGCTACACCTTC
CASSQPGQGTGYTF
>-|TRBV7-2|TRBJ2-5|TRBD2
TGTGCCAGCAGCTTAGGGGGTAGCGGGAGGGAGACCCAGTACTTC
CASSLGGSGRETQYF
>-|TRBV7-2|TRBJ2-7|-
TGTGCCAGCAGCCCCGGTTCGTTGCGGTACTACGAGCAGTACTTC
CASSPGSLRYYEQYF
>-|TRBV7-2|TRBJ2-3|-
TGTGCCAGCAGCCAGGCGGTAGCAGGGGCAGATACGCAGTATTTT
CASSQAVAGADTQYF
>few|TRBV5-4|TRBJ1-6|TRBD1
TGTGCCAGCAGCTCCTGGGCCGGGACAGGGGTGTCACCCCTCCACTTT
CASSSWAGTGVSPLHF
>few|TRBV9|TRBJ2-6|-
TGTGCCAGCAGCGTAGTGGGAGCTGGGGCCAACGTCCTGACTTTC
CASSVVGAGANVLTF
>few|TRBV4-2|TRBJ1-1|TRBD1
TGTGCCAGCAGCCAAGTGATTGCCAGGGGGAACATCCAAGCTTTCTTT
CASSQVIARGNIQAFF
>few|TRBV28|TRBJ2-3|-
TGTGCCAGCAGTACACAGGGGAGGGAGGGAGGAGATACGCAGTATTTT
CASSTQGREGGDTQYF
>once|TRBV7-3|TRBJ1-6|-
TGTGCCAGCAGCTTAGGGCAGGGAAGGTCACCCCTCCACTTT
CASSLGQGRSPLHF
>few|TRBV25-1|TRBJ2-7|-
TGTGCCAGCAGTGGCCAATGGGGGGTGAGCTCCTACGAGCAGTACTTC
CASSGQWGVSSYEQYF
>few|TRBV18|TRBJ2-7|-
TGTGCCAGCTCACCGATTGCCGAGAGCTACGAGCAGTACTTC
CASSPIAESYEQYF
>-|TRBV4-3|TRBJ2-7|TRBD1
TGCGCCAGCAGCCAAGAGGGACAGGGTTACGAGCAGTACTTC
CASSQEGQGYEQYF
>few|TRBV30|TRBJ1-2|TRBD1
TGTGCCTGGCGTTTACCCGGGACAGACGGCTACACCTTC
CAWRLPGTDGYTF
>-|TRBV10-3|TRBJ2-7|TRBD2
TGTGCCATCACCCCGGCGGGGGGGCCCCACGAGCAGTACTTC
CAITPAGGPHEQYF
>few|TRBV29-1|TRBJ2-7|-
TGCAGCTACTCCACAGGGTACCACGAGCAGTACTTC
CSYSTGYHEQYF
>few|TRBV30|TRBJ2-7|-
TGTGCCTGGCAGGGTCCCCAGGCTGGGTCCTACGAGCAGTACTTC
CAWQGPQAGSYEQYF
>few|TRBV11-2|TRBJ2-3|-
TGTGCCAGCAGCCCTAACTCGGATACGCAGTATTTT
CASSPNSDTQYF
>-|TRBV5-4|TRBJ2-7|TRBD1
TGTGCCAGCAGCTTAGGACAGGGGGCTTACGAGCAGTACTTC
CASSLGQGAYEQYF
>few|TRBV30|TRBJ1-5|-
TGTGCCTGGAGTGCAGAAAATAGGCCCCAGCATTTT
CAWSAENRPQHF
>-|TRBV7-9|TRBJ1-2|-
TGTGCCAGCAGCTTAGCGGTGACCTACTATGGCTACACCTTC
CASSLAVTYYGYTF
>-|TRBV29-1|TRBJ1-1|-
TGCAGCGTTGTAGGACAATTGAACACTGAAGCTTTCTTT
CSVVGQLNTEAFF
>-|TRBV13|TRBJ1-3|-
TGTGCCAGCAGCTCACAGGGACCTGGAAACACCATATATTTT
CASSSQGPGNTIYF